These 15 T cell receptor beta chains were all obtained from the same sample, sequenced in a study of metastatic and nonmetastatic thyroid tumors. TCRdb re-analyzed the PCR reads using MiXCR. Of about 39,000 clones in the sample, 15% to 20% were seen once. The entire patient cohort was treatment-naive prior to thyroid surgery. The material sequenced was tumor tissue. The receptors stem from a female donor with papillary thyroid cancer or a benign thyroid nodule (not recorded which). Some clones in this sample may be carry-over from other donors' samples.

This clone was observed many times. J is TRBJ2-1 and V is TRBV11-2; 9 bases are shared with TRBD2. The CDR3 is made up of 16 amino acids. Germline CDR1 reads SGHAT; CDR2 reads FQNNGV. After removal of 5 bases from V and 2 bases from J, the junction contained 7 bases not matched to a gene. The CDR3 here is CASSPRLAATYNEQFF. DNA for the CDR3: TGTGCCAGCAGCCCCAGACTAGCGGCAACCTACAATGAGCAGTTCTTC. Based on the CDR3 plus reference TRBV11-2 and TRBJ2-1, the full variable domain is EAGVAQSPRYKIIEKRQSVAFWCNPISGHATLYWYQQILGQGPKLLIQFQNNGVVDDSQLPKDRFSAERLKGVDSTLKIQPAKLEDSAVYLCASSPRLAATYNEQFFGPGTRLTVL.

Many counts were recorded for this clone. The chain links TRBV5-1 to TRBJ2-1; the D gene is possibly TRBD1 (6 bases). This CDR3 has 13 amino acids. V gave up 7 bases and J gave up 9 bases, with 17 bases separating them. CDR1 SGHRS and CDR2 YFSETQ come from the germline V gene. Here the CDR3 DNA reads TGCGCCAGCCAAGGCGCCAGGGGATCTGAGCAGTTCTTC. Its protein product is CASQGARGSEQFF.

In regard to this clone: Being one base from a much bigger clone, this may be a read error. The rearrangement joins TRBV6-4 to TRBJ2-3; D is possibly TRBD2 (6 bases). Between the trimmed V and J ends, which lost 2 bases and 2 bases, there was a span of 14 bases. The CDR3 contains 16 residues. Germline V gene sequence: CDR1 MRHNA, CDR2 SNTAGT. The CDR3 region has the DNA TGTGCCAGCAGTGACGAGGAGGGCGGGGTCACAGATACGCAGTATTTT. The encoded protein is CASSDEEGGVTDTQYF.

This clone is categorized as medium-sized. The chain uses TRBV6-5 and TRBJ2-7, with 8 bases identical to TRBD1. This CDR3 spans 14 amino acids. V shed 2 bases, J shed 5 bases, and the junction held 5 bases outside the gene matches. Per germline, CDR1 MNHEY and CDR2 SVGAGI. The CDR3 loop is CASSYRGTGDEQYF. CDR3 coding DNA: TGTGCCAGCAGTTACAGGGGGACAGGCGACGAGCAGTACTTC.

The chain couples TRBV9 to TRBJ1-1, with D perhaps matching TRBD1 (5 bases). Trimming pared 4 bases from V and 3 bases from J, leaving 13 bases between. Germline V lookup: CDR1 SGDLS, CDR2 YYNGEE. The CDR3 runs to 14 residues. CDR3 residues: CASSPNSGDTEAFF. DNA for the CDR3: TGTGCCAGCAGCCCAAATTCGGGGGACACTGAAGCTTTCTTT.

By share, this clone ranks as medium-sized. The chain recombines TRBV6-1 with TRBJ1-6; a possible D gene is TRBD1 (6 bases). This CDR3 region has 16 residues. From germline, CDR1 is MNHNS and CDR2 SASEGT. The V gene lost 0 bases and the J gene lost 9 bases, with 15 bases spanning the gap. The CDR3 spells CASSEAVGTTGSPLHF. As DNA, the CDR3 is TGTGCCAGCAGTGAAGCGGTTGGGACAACCGGTTCACCCCTCCACTTT.

This clone was observed at least ten times. V usage is TRBV7-2 and J usage is TRBJ2-7, with D perhaps being TRBD1 or TRBD2 (5 bases each). Trimming removed 5 bases from V and 3 bases from J, with 17 bases in between. Germline values: CDR1 SGHTA, CDR2 FQGNSA. The CDR3 contains 15 residues. The CDR3 sequence is CASSLKRDQVYEQYF. The CDR3 DNA reads TGTGCCAGCAGCCTCAAAAGGGACCAGGTCTACGAGCAGTACTTC. The entire variable domain, with the rest obtained from reference TRBV7-2 and TRBJ2-7, is as follows: GAGVSQSPSNKVTEKGKDVELRCDPISGHTALYWYRQSLGQGLEFLIYFQGNSAPDKSGLPSDRFSAERTGGSVSTLTIQRTQQEDSAVYLCASSLKRDQVYEQYFGPGTRLTVT.

As for this clone: Since a much larger clone is just one base distant, this may be a read error. The genes are TRBV5-8 and TRBJ2-5; D may be TRBD2 (7 bases). The germline V gene encodes CDR1 SGHTS and CDR2 YDEGEE. The CDR3 spans 15 residues. CDR3 nucleotides: TGTGCCAGCAGCCCAGGGGAGGGCAGGCGAGAGACCCATTACTTC. Its translation: CASSPGEGRRETHYF.

This clone has at least ten counts. The rearrangement uses TRBV12-3 or TRBV12-4 and TRBJ1-1; maybe TRBD1 (5 bases). CDR3 length: 13 residues. The germline V and J ends were trimmed by 3 bases and 5 bases, with 10 bases remaining between them. CDR3: CASSFSRGTEAFF. CDR3 DNA: TGTGCCAGCAGTTTCTCCCGGGGGACTGAAGCTTTCTTT.

To note about this clone: This likely comes from a read error, as the CDR3 has no conserved phenylalanine or tryptophan at its end. The chain links TRBV12-3 or TRBV12-4 to TRBJ2-1; D unclear. The V end was cut by 2 bases, the J end by 10 bases, with 18 bases between. CDR3 size: 15 residues. Written as DNA, the CDR3 is TGTGCCAGCAGTTTAACCCCCGGTACAGCCAGCGAGCAGTTCTCC. Amino acid sequence: CASSLTPGTASEQFS.

The chain carries TRBV2 and TRBJ2-2; 8 nucleotides line up with TRBD1. There are 16 residues in the CDR3. The germline gives CDR1 SNHLY, CDR2 FYNNEI. V trimming: 3 bases; J trimming: 4 bases; junction bases outside the gene matches: 7. CDR3 in amino acids: CASSEFGQGSTGELFF. The CDR3 DNA is TGTGCCAGCAGTGAGTTCGGACAGGGATCCACCGGGGAGCTGTTTTTT.

This clone was seen repeatedly, ten times or more. This chain links TRBV10-1 with TRBJ2-1, with D tentatively TRBD2 (5 bases). The germline CDR1 and CDR2 sequences are WNHNN and SYGVQD (reference sequence). The V end lost 0 bases, the J end lost 9 bases, and 12 bases lay between the germline ends. The CDR3 has 14 residues. The CDR3 region has the DNA TGCGCCAGCAGTGAGTCAACGGGAAGATTTGAGCAGTTCTTC. This translates into CASSESTGRFEQFF.

The V and J genes are TRBV27 and TRBJ1-2; D perhaps matches TRBD1 (5 bases). The CDR3 loop spans 16 amino acids. Germline values: CDR1 MNHEY, CDR2 SMNVEV (reference sequence). The V end lost 5 bases, the J end lost 5 bases, and 21 bases lay between the germline ends. As DNA, the CDR3 is TGTGCCAGCAGTCGTCTGACAGTGACGATCCTTTATGGCTACACCTTC. Amino acid sequence: CASSRLTVTILYGYTF.

Many counts were recorded for this clone. The genes are TRBV4-1 and TRBJ1-2; 7 bases line up with TRBD1. The CDR3 extends over 14 amino acids. V was pared by 3 bases and J by 7 bases, with 8 bases of the junction left unmatched. From germline, CDR1 is MGHRA and CDR2 YSYEKL. CDR3 sequence reads: CASSHTGDQSGYTF. CDR3 coding DNA: TGCGCCAGCAGCCATACAGGGGATCAGAGTGGCTACACCTTC.

In its sample, this clone was seen many times. This chain connects TRBV27 to TRBJ2-5; 8 nucleotides agree with TRBD2. Trimming at V came to 2 bases and at J to 0 bases, leaving 5 bases not matched to a gene. Germline CDR1 and CDR2: MNHEY and SMNVEV (reference sequence). This CDR3 has 16 amino acids. CDR3 amino acids: CASSLVGGAHQETQYF. The CDR3 DNA sequence: TGTGCCAGCAGTTTAGTCGGGGGGGCTCACCAAGAGACCCAGTACTTC.